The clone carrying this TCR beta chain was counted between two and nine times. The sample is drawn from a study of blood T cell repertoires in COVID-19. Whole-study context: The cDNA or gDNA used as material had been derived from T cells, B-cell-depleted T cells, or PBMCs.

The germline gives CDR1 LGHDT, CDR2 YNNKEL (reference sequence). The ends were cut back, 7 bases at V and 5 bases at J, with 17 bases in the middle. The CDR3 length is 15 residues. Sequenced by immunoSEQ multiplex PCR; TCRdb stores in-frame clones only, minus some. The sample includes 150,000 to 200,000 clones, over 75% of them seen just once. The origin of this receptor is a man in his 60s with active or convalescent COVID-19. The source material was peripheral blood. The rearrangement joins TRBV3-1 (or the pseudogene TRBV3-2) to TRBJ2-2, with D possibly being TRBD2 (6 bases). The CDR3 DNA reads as TGTGCCAGCACCCCCCCGGGACTCCGAACCGGGGAGCTGTTTTTT. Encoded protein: CASTPPGLRTGELFF.